This T cell receptor (beta chain) is drawn from a study of CD8+CD57+ T cells in acquired aplastic anemia. On the study more broadly: Across the sorted CD4+ and CD8+ cells, DNA amounts averaged approximately 3 ug. Broader study findings: Some 30 shared CD8+ CDR3s appeared highly expressed within patients' immunodominant clones.

With respect to this clonotype: Its specificity is not known.

All sequencing subjects had displayed CD8+CD57+ cell expansion on flow cytometry. The diagnosis in all patients was severe acquired aplastic anemia. This CDR3 has 14 residues. Trimming pared 2 bases from V and 1 base from J, leaving 9 bases between. Looked up from germline, CDR1 is MNHEY and CDR2 is SVGAGI. CDR3 and TCR beta VDJ profiling relied on genomic DNA as the template. TCRdb fed the reads into MiXCR, producing one record per CDR3 protein. The sample includes around 170,000 distinct CDR3 sequences, around 47% of them seen just once. The TCR comes from a human donor with aplastic anemia. Sequencing used sorted CD4+, CD8+, or CD8+CD57+ T cells (not recorded which) from PBMCs. The V gene is TRBV6-5, the J gene TRBJ2-7, with D possibly being TRBD1 or TRBD2 (5 bases each). The CDR3 is CASSYGDGSYEQYF. CDR3 sequence (DNA): TGTGCCAGCAGTTACGGGGACGGTTCCTACGAGCAGTACTTC.